A single sample is the source of the 4 T cell receptor beta chains below, sequenced in a study of T cell repertoires in cytomegalovirus infection. Each CDR3 protein gets one entry after TCRdb re-called the reads with MiXCR. The data show about 700,000 distinct CDR3 sequences, roughly 36% seen once. Which antigens these TCRs recognize remains unknown. This specimen was cultured PBMCs, taken from culture after CMV antigen stimulation. The receptor set was obtained from a human donor in good health (CMV status not recorded). Some clones in this sample may be carry-over from other donors' samples.

This clonotype was detected only a few times. This rearrangement joins TRBV12-5 to TRBJ2-2; the match to TRBD1 covers 9 bases. This CDR3 is built from 17 residues. The germline CDR1 and CDR2 sequences are LGHNT and FRNRAP. The J segment lost 2 bases and the V segment lost 1 base, leaving 5 bases of the junction unmatched. CDR3 DNA sequence: TGTGCTAGTGGTTTGGGCCAGGACAGGGGAAACACCGGGGAGCTGTTTTTT. Protein sequence: CASGLGQDRGNTGELFF.

The rearrangement joins TRBV27 to TRBJ2-7, with 8 nucleotides matching TRBD2. J lost 6 bases, V lost 5 bases, and 12 bases had no gene match. CDR3 length equals 15 residues. Germline CDR1 and CDR2: MNHEY and SMNVEV (reference sequence). The CDR3 is CASSPLGSGTSEQYF. As DNA, the CDR3 is TGTGCCAGCAGTCCCCTGGGTAGCGGGACATCCGAGCAGTACTTC.

This clonotype was picked up a small number of times. The chain employs TRBV15 and TRBJ2-3; D perhaps matches TRBD2 (6 bases). The CDR3 covers 15 residues. Trimming removed 4 bases from V and 3 bases from J, with 14 bases in between. CDR1 is LNHNV and CDR2 is YYDKDF in the germline V gene (reference sequence). Here the CDR3 reads CATSIGNGRTDTQYF. Here the CDR3 DNA reads TGTGCCACCAGCATTGGTAACGGGAGAACAGATACGCAGTATTTT.

There are a few counts of this clonotype. A read error may explain this, as a much larger clone is one base away. The rearrangement uses TRBV11-2 and TRBJ2-7; D unresolved. The germline CDR1 and CDR2 sequences are SGHAT and FQNNGV. The CDR3 sequence is 11 residues long. Deletions cut 3 bases from V and 5 bases from J, with 5 bases between. The CDR3, as DNA: TGTGCCAGCAGCTTCTTCCACGAGCAGTACTTC. Translating it yields CASSFFHEQYF.